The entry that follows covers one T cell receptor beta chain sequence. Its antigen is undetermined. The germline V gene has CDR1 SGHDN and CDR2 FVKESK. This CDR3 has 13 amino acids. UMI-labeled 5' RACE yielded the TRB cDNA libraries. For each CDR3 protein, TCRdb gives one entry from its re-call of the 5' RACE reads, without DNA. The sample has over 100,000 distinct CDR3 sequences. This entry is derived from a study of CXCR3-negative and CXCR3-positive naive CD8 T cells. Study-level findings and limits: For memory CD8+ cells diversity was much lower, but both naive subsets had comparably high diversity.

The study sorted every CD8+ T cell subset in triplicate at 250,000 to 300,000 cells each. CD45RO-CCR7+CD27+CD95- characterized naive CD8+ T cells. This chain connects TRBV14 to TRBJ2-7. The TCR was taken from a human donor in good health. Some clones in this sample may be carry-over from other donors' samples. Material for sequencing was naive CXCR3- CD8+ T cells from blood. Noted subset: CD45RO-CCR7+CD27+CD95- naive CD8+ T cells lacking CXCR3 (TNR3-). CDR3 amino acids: CASSQDPRYEQYF.